This T cell receptor beta chain emerged from a study of T cell responses to AZD1222 COVID-19 vaccine. Study results and limitations: Spike was spanned by vaccine-associated CD4 TCRs, with dominance at 160-218 and 743-854.

This CDR3 has 14 residues. CDR1 is LGHDT and CDR2 is YNNKEL in the germline V gene (reference sequence). Trimming cost V 2 bases and J 6 bases, with 10 bases left between them. Regarding this clone: Its antigen is still unknown.

The data were produced by immunoSEQ multiplex PCR, yet TCRdb's version contains in-frame clones alone and is incomplete. The data contain 110,000 to 150,000 clones, under 95% of them seen just once; the ten biggest clones take up approximately 2%. The rearrangement uses TRBV3-1 (or the pseudogene TRBV3-2) and TRBJ2-2, with TRBD2 as a possible D gene (6 bases). This clonotype was sampled from an adult who received the AZD1222 COVID-19 vaccine. The sample was peripheral blood, taken 28 days after the second AZD1222 dose. The CDR3 bases are TGTGCCAGCAGCCAATTTACGGGGGCCGGGGAGCTGTTTTTT. Amino acids: CASSQFTGAGELFF.